The clone carrying this TCR beta chain appeared a few times. Its antigen is still unknown. The treatment: oral pan-JAK inhibitor, 5-10 mg twice daily. The data were taken from a study of CD8+ T cells in alopecia areata. Overall study context: Each day, treated patients took oral tofacitinib twice, at 5 to 10 mg per dose. General study results and limits: Tofacitinib did not eliminate many expanded lesional clones from scalp or blood. Scalp samples also yield sequences from resident alphabeta T cells of normal skin. Compared with mice, patients displayed less clear TCR sharing, possibly for HLA-related reasons.

Trimming at V came to 5 bases and at J to 7 bases, leaving 7 bases not matched to a gene. CDR1 is SEHNR and CDR2 is FQNEAQ in the germline V gene (reference sequence). The CDR3 contains 15 residues. Extraction and reverse transcription of RNA yielded cDNA as the sequencing template. Profiling relied on immunoSEQ multiplex PCR, and the TCRdb table lists in-frame clones only, not all of them. The sample lists roughly 220,000 clones; around two fifths were seen once. Sequences were derived from CD4+ T cells sorted from blood, sampled between weeks 30 and 35, from a patient treated with tofacitinib. The gene calls are TRBV7-9 and TRBJ2-1, with TRBD2 matching over 11 bases. The receptor's source is a human donor with alopecia areata. The CDR3 DNA follows: TGTGCCAGCAGCCTTAGCGGGAGGGGTCCGAATGAGCAGTTCTTC. Translating it yields CASSLSGRGPNEQFF.